This T cell receptor beta chain was sequenced during a study of cytomegalovirus exposure and HLA in healthy donors. Germline CDR1 and CDR2: MNHEY and SVGAGI. The CDR3 is 15 amino acids. V dropped 7 bases and J dropped 5; count of bases not matched to a gene: 8. The repertoire was sequenced with immunoSEQ multiplex PCR; TCRdb's copy has only in-frame clones and lacks some. This table has 250,000 to 300,000 clones, about 86% appearing once. The sample comprised PBMCs. The sequence was collected from a young woman in good health and CMV-seronegative. The chain recombines TRBV6-5 with TRBJ2-1; TRBD2 matches at 10 bases. CDR3: CASTPLAGVDNEQFF. The DNA of the CDR3 is TGTGCCAGCACTCCCCTAGCGGGGGTTGACAATGAGCAGTTCTTC.